This TCR beta chain was obtained from a study of OX40 agonist ivuxolimab in advanced cancers. Study overall: Three individuals attained partial responses, comprising one hepatocellular carcinoma case and two cutaneous melanoma cases. Notes on the study in general: Certain nonresponding patients likewise had low normalized T-cell clonal expansion. Fewer expanded clones were found on average in CD4+ than in CD8+ T cells.

This CDR3 has 14 residues. In germline, CDR1 is LNHDA, CDR2 SQIVND (reference sequence). J was trimmed by 3 bases and V by 8 bases; bases with no gene match: 6. Data came from immunoSEQ multiplex PCR; TCRdb stores just in-frame clones and leaves some out. The sample includes about 72,000 clones, about 85% of them seen just once. Comments on this clone: The antigen is not known.

This rearrangement joins TRBV19 to TRBJ2-3; TRBD1 matches at 9 bases. The sample was CD4+ or CD8+ T cells sorted from blood, taken in a trial of the OX40 agonist ivuxolimab. This receptor was taken from an adult with an advanced solid tumor such as melanoma, head and neck, liver or kidney cancer. The CDR3 is CASARTGATDTQYF. CDR3 coding DNA: TGTGCCAGTGCCCGGACAGGGGCAACAGATACGCAGTATTTT.